The 7 T cell receptor beta chains in this list originate from one sample, sequenced in a study of cytomegalovirus exposure and HLA in healthy donors. The PCR ran on 60 Vbeta and 13 Jbeta primers. Profiling relied on immunoSEQ multiplex PCR, and the TCRdb table lists in-frame clones only, not all of them. The sample consists of about 130,000 clones, roughly 77% of them appearing once. Sequenced material: PBMCs. The receptors originated from a male donor in good health and CMV-seronegative.

The V call is TRBV29-1, the J call TRBJ1-2; 8 bases are a match to TRBD1. This CDR3 spans 14 amino acids. V lost 7 bases, J lost 4 bases, and 11 bases stayed unmatched. From germline, CDR1 is SQVTM and CDR2 ANQGSEA. CDR3 bases: TGCAGCGCTCCGGGACAGGAGATATTCTATGGCTACACCTTC. It specifies CSAPGQEIFYGYTF. Filled out from reference TRBV29-1 and TRBJ1-2, the complete variable domain reads SAVISQKPSRDICQRGTSLTIQCQVDSQVTMMFWYRQQPGQSLTLIATANQGSEATYESGFVIDKFPISRPNLTFSTLTVSNMSPEDSSIYLCSAPGQEIFYGYTFGSGTRLTVV.

The chain couples TRBV5-1 to TRBJ2-7; D may be TRBD2 (5 bases). The CDR3 runs 15 residues. With 2 bases removed from V and 6 bases from J, the gap between germline ends came to 18 bases. CDR1 is SGHRS and CDR2 is YFSETQ in the germline V gene. CDR3 protein: CASSFAGKVMGEQYF. The CDR3 DNA reads TGCGCCAGCAGCTTCGCCGGGAAAGTAATGGGCGAGCAGTACTTC.

This clone was recorded only once. The chain joins TRBV4-2 to TRBJ2-1; tentative D call: TRBD2 (6 bases). The CDR3 sequence is 16 residues long. The germline V and J ends were trimmed by 0 bases and 3 bases, with 12 bases remaining between them. Germline CDR1 is LGHNA and CDR2 is YNFKEQ. The DNA of the CDR3 is TGTGCCAGCAGCCAAGAAGACGGGGGTTACTACAATGAGCAGTTCTTC. It is translated as CASSQEDGGYYNEQFF.

The chain links TRBV6-6 to TRBJ2-7; 11 bases line up with TRBD2. Germline values: CDR1 MNHNY, CDR2 SVGAGI (reference sequence). Unmatched junction bases numbered 4, after V lost 5 bases and J lost 4 bases. The CDR3 is 14 amino acids. CDR3 residues: CASSGTSGTYEQYF. The CDR3 nucleotides are TGTGCCAGCAGTGGGACTAGCGGAACTTACGAGCAGTACTTC.

The chain couples TRBV9 to TRBJ2-7, with TRBD1 matching 8 bases. V shed 0 bases and J 7 bases; nucleotides not matched to a gene: 6. The CDR3 totals 14 residues. CDR1 is SGDLS and CDR2 is YYNGEE in the germline V gene. The CDR3 is CASSVGTGGREQYF. DNA for the CDR3: TGTGCCAGCAGCGTAGGAACAGGGGGGAGGGAGCAGTACTTC.

This clone occurred a few times. The chain combines TRBV5-4 with TRBJ1-5; D gene uncertain. The ends were cut back, 3 bases at V and 4 bases at J, with 14 bases in the middle. The CDR3 is made up of 15 amino acids. Per germline, CDR1 SGHNT and CDR2 YYREEE (reference sequence). CDR3 amino acids: CASSSDPGGNQPQHF. The CDR3 DNA sequence: TGTGCCAGCAGCTCGGACCCGGGAGGTAATCAGCCCCAGCATTTT.

The chain employs TRBV7-9 and TRBJ2-1, with TRBD2 matching over 7 bases. The CDR3 is made up of 14 amino acids. V shed 3 bases, J shed 8 bases, and the junction held 7 bases outside the gene matches. Germline lookup yields CDR1 SEHNR and CDR2 FQNEAQ (reference sequence). The CDR3 region has the DNA TGTGCCAGCAGCTTCCAGGCTAGCGGCTATGAGCAGTTCTTC. The encoded protein is CASSFQASGYEQFF.